This T cell receptor (beta chain) was sequenced in a study of breast tumors, draining lymph nodes, adjacent tissues. Samples came from axillary lymph nodes draining the breast cancer. V shed 7 bases and J 7 bases; nucleotides not matched to a gene: 7. The CDR3 is made up of 13 amino acids. Germline V gene sequence: CDR1 SGHDT, CDR2 YYEEEE. This clonotype was detected ten times or more. What it binds is unknown. Study outcomes and limitations: Data fit most tumor T cells coming from lymph node, expanding in tumor.

TCRdb ran MiXCR on the multiplex PCR reads and lists one entry per CDR3 protein. Of approximately 90,000 distinct CDR3 sequences listed, 25% to 35% are singletons. The specimen was axillary lymph node tissue. The rearrangement links TRBV5-6 to TRBJ2-1; the match to TRBD2 covers 8 bases. The TCR was taken from a female donor with breast cancer. Some clones in this sample may be carry-over from other donors' samples. The CDR3 reads CASGRGGINEQFF. CDR3 DNA: TGTGCCAGCGGCCGGGGGGGAATAAATGAGCAGTTCTTC.